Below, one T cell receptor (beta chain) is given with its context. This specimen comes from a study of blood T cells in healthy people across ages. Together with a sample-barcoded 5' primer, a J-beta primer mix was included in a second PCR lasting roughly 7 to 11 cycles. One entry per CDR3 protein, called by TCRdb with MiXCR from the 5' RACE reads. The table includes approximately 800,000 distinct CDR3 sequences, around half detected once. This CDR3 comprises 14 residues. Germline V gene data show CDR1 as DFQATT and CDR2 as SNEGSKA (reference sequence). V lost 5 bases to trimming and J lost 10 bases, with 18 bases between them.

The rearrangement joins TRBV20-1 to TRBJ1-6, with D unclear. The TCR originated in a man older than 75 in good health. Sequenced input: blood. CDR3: CSARPQAGGSPLHF. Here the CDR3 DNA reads TGCAGTGCTCGACCTCAGGCCGGCGGGTCACCCCTCCACTTT.